Given below is one TCR beta chain in context. This sample was taken from a study of blood T cell repertoires in COVID-19. As originally analysed: Cell counts per sample came from amplifying reference gene primers. Clones were read by immunoSEQ multiplex PCR, and TCRdb kept only the in-frame ones, dropping some. V, J and clone size reflect that table, while D and trimming were determined from the DNA. This sample has 30,000 to 40,000 clones, with 90% found just once. The TCR was taken from a man between 60 and 70 years old with active or convalescent COVID-19. Sequenced material: peripheral blood.

CDR3 in DNA: TGTGCCAGCACTCACGGACAGGGGTTAGGGGAGCTGTTTTTT. It specifies CASTHGQGLGELFF. V usage is TRBV11-2 and J usage is TRBJ2-2; 9 bases align to TRBD1. The CDR3 is 14 residues long. The germline CDR1 and CDR2 sequences are SGHAT and FQNNGV. With V trimmed by 7 bases and J by 8 bases, 8 bases remained unmatched.